Each of the 20 T cell receptor beta chains below was sequenced from the same sample in a study of T cells in Graves' hyperthyroidism and ophthalmopathy (dated by TCRdb to the late 2010s). Preparation of the library involved multiplex PCR. The sample was run on an Illumina HiSeq 2000. The TCR beta CDR3 regions were amplified from RNA transcripts. The first round of RT-PCR for the TCR CDR3 was performed with the HTBI primer set and the Qiagen OneStep RT-PCR kit. In TCRdb, the public reads were trimmed at Q25 with fastp and aligned with MiXCR, with productive beta chains retained. Rows with one shared CDR3 protein collapse into an entry with the most common genes and DNA. A total of 600,000 to 700,000 distinct CDR3 sequences appear in this sample, approximately 14% of them only once. 4% to 5.5% of the sample is in the top ten clones. The sample was blood. The receptors originated from a woman aged 40 to 49 with Graves' ophthalmopathy.

The table lists this clonotype with a few counts. This may be a read error: a much more frequent sequence differs by one nucleotide. The chain has TRBV24-1 and TRBJ1-1, with no clear D. CDR3 length: 14 residues. V lost 5 bases, J lost 1 base, and 10 bases lay in between. Germline V gene sequence: CDR1 KGHDR, CDR2 SFDVKD. The CDR3 reads CATSVGLPNTEAFF. CDR3 nucleotide sequence: TGTGCCACCAGTGTTGGTCTCCCGAACACTGAAGCTTTCTTT.

Ten or more counts support this clonotype. The chain recombines TRBV24-1 with TRBJ1-2; 7 bases map to TRBD1. The CDR3 runs to 18 residues. V shed 4 bases and J 3 bases; nucleotides not matched to a gene: 16. Germline V gene sequence: CDR1 KGHDR, CDR2 SFDVKD. CDR3 bases: TGTGCCACCAGTGACCCGGCGGTCCCGGGACAGCCTTACTATGGCTACACCTTC. This sequence encodes CATSDPAVPGQPYYGYTF.

The sample holds many counts of this clonotype. The chain links TRBV27 to TRBJ2-5; the match to TRBD2 covers 9 bases. The germline V gene has CDR1 MNHEY and CDR2 SMNVEV (reference sequence). The V and J ends lost 2 bases and 6 bases, in that order; junction bases with no gene match: 7. The length of the CDR3 is 15 residues. The CDR3 here is CASSLMRTSEQTQYF. The DNA of the CDR3 is TGTGCCAGCAGTTTAATGAGGACTAGCGAACAGACCCAGTACTTC.

This clonotype was counted many times. The rearrangement joins TRBV11-2 to TRBJ1-5; weak D call: TRBD1 (6 bases). Germline V gives CDR1 SGHAT, CDR2 FQNNGV. With 5 bases removed from V and 2 bases from J, the gap between germline ends came to 16 bases. The CDR3 has 16 residues. The DNA for the CDR3 is TGTGCCAGCAGCCCTGGAAGGGGGACGGGCAATCAGCCCCAGCATTTT. Protein sequence: CASSPGRGTGNQPQHF.

There are many counts of this clonotype. V is TRBV7-9 and J is TRBJ1-5; 8 nucleotides align to TRBD1. The germline gives CDR1 SEHNR, CDR2 FQNEAQ (reference sequence). With V trimmed by 2 bases and J by 5 bases, 5 bases remained unmatched. The CDR3 sequence is 15 residues long. The CDR3 is CASSLSTGGHQPQHF. Here the CDR3 DNA reads TGTGCCAGCAGCTTAAGTACAGGGGGGCATCAGCCCCAGCATTTT. Looking up the rest from reference TRBV7-9 and TRBJ1-5 gives the full variable domain: DTGVSQNPRHKITKRGQNVTFRCDPISEHNRLYWYRQTLGQGPEFLTYFQNEAQLEKSRLLSDRFSAERPKGSFSTLEIQRTEQGDSAMYLCASSLSTGGHQPQHFGDGTRLSIL.

In DNA, the CDR3 is TGTGCCAGCAGCTTGAGTCTAGCGGGAGGTGAAGAGCAGTACTTC. Amino acids: CASSLSLAGGEEQYF. V gene TRBV11-1 combines with J gene TRBJ2-7; TRBD2 aligns across 11 bases. Germline lookup yields CDR1 SGHAT and CDR2 FQDESV (reference sequence). V shed 3 bases, J shed 7 bases, and the junction held 8 bases outside the gene matches. The CDR3 loop spans 15 amino acids.

This clonotype was counted ten times or more. The V and J genes are TRBV3-1 and TRBJ1-1; D unclear. The CDR3 runs to 13 residues. V was clipped by 10 bases and J by 0 bases, with 12 bases between them. Germline values: CDR1 LGHDT, CDR2 YNNKEL (reference sequence). CDR3 protein: CATSEGLNTEAFF. CDR3 nucleotide sequence: TGTGCCACCTCGGAGGGATTGAACACTGAAGCTTTCTTT.

In its sample, this clonotype was seen many times. V usage is TRBV6-2 or TRBV6-3 and J usage is TRBJ2-7; perhaps TRBD1 as D (6 bases). CDR1 is MNHEY, CDR2 SVGEGT, per germline. There are 15 residues in the CDR3. The V gene lost 0 bases and the J gene lost 5 bases, with 14 bases spanning the gap. Here the CDR3 reads CASSYSRAGEHEQYF. CDR3 DNA sequence: TGTGCCAGCAGTTACTCGAGAGCAGGGGAGCACGAGCAGTACTTC.

This clonotype was counted many times. The chain carries TRBV28 and TRBJ2-2; TRBD1 might be the D (5 bases). CDR1 and CDR2 from the germline V gene are MDHEN and SYDVKM. V was shortened by 8 bases and J by 5 bases, with 12 bases between the two germline ends. CDR3 length equals 13 residues. CDR3 DNA: TGTGCCAGCGTACCAGGGTGGACCGGGGAGCTGTTTTTT. Residues: CASVPGWTGELFF. Supplemented by reference TRBV28 and TRBJ2-2, the full variable domain reads DVKVTQSSRYLVKRTGEKVFLECVQDMDHENMFWYRQDPGLGLRLIYFSYDVKMKEKGDIPEGYSVSREKKERFSLILESASTNQTSMYLCASVPGWTGELFFGEGSRLTVL.

This clonotype appeared many times. The rearrangement links TRBV3-1 to TRBJ2-7; 8 bases match TRBD2. This CDR3 spans 15 amino acids. V dropped 1 base and J dropped 1; count of bases not matched to a gene: 3. The germline gives CDR1 LGHDT, CDR2 YNNKEL (reference sequence). CDR3 in amino acids: CASSQAGLGSYEQYF. The CDR3 DNA is TGTGCCAGCAGCCAAGCGGGACTAGGGTCCTACGAGCAGTACTTC.

The rearrangement links TRBV5-1 to TRBJ2-5, with D tentatively TRBD2 (6 bases). V was cut by 2 bases and J by 5 bases, with 13 bases left in between. This CDR3 has 14 residues. Per the germline V gene, CDR1 is SGHRS and CDR2 is YFSETQ. The CDR3 bases are TGCGCCAGCAGCTTTACTAGCCGGAGGGAGACCCAGTACTTC. Residues: CASSFTSRRETQYF.

This clonotype came up many times. The chain couples TRBV6-1 to TRBJ2-2; D is possibly TRBD2 (6 bases). The CDR3 is made up of 15 amino acids. V was pared by 6 bases and J by 0 bases, with 11 bases between. Per germline, CDR1 MNHNS and CDR2 SASEGT. The CDR3 protein is CASRPGRANTGELFF. The DNA of the CDR3 is TGTGCCAGCAGGCCCGGGAGAGCGAACACCGGGGAGCTGTTTTTT.

This clonotype was counted at least ten times. The chain carries TRBV25-1 and TRBJ2-5; the match to TRBD2 covers 7 bases. V lost 5 bases, J lost 0 bases, and 15 bases stayed unmatched. Germline CDR1 reads MGHDK; CDR2 reads SYGVNS. CDR3 length: 18 residues. For the CDR3, the DNA is TGTGCCAGCAGTCCCCCCGGGGAGCGGGAAGGAAACCAAGAGACCCAGTACTTC. Residues: CASSPPGEREGNQETQYF.

The gene calls are TRBV28 and TRBJ1-1; D is undetermined. The CDR3 length is 15 residues. CDR1 is MDHEN and CDR2 is SYDVKM in the germline V gene. Deletions cut 1 base from V and 1 base from J, with 10 bases between. The CDR3 spells CASSLSGLPNTEAFF. CDR3 DNA sequence: TGTGCCAGCAGTTTATCTGGACTCCCGAACACTGAAGCTTTCTTT.

In regard to this clonotype: Since a much larger clone is just one base distant, this may be a read error. V usage is TRBV20-1 and J usage is TRBJ2-7, with D possibly being TRBD1 or TRBD2 (7 bases each). V lost 4 bases, J lost 3 bases, and 16 bases lay in between. This CDR3 is built from 14 residues. Germline V CDR1 and CDR2: DFQATT, SNEGSKA (reference sequence). CDR3 loop: CSAISGGGSYEQYF. The CDR3 nucleotides are TGCAGTGCTATCTCAGGGGGGGGGAGCTACGAGCAGTACTTC.

This clonotype was seen ten or more times. The gene calls are TRBV7-2 and TRBJ2-5; TRBD1 is a possible D gene (6 bases). The CDR3 extends over 13 amino acids. CDR1 SGHTA and CDR2 FQGNSA come from the germline V gene. Deletions cut 5 bases from V and 5 bases from J, with 12 bases between. CDR3 in amino acids: CASSAQGMETQYF. CDR3 bases: TGTGCCAGCAGCGCTCAGGGGATGGAGACCCAGTACTTC.

The V call is TRBV5-1, the J call TRBJ1-2; D may be TRBD1 (6 bases). This CDR3 is built from 14 residues. Trimming removed 6 bases from V and 1 base from J, with 13 bases in between. The germline CDR1 and CDR2 sequences are SGHRS and YFSETQ. CDR3 sequence: CASTSQGSNYGYTF. DNA of the CDR3: TGCGCCAGCACATCCCAGGGGAGTAACTATGGCTACACCTTC.

This clonotype was counted at least ten times. The rearrangement links TRBV10-3 to TRBJ1-1; 8 bases map to TRBD1. Per the germline V gene, CDR1 is ENHRY and CDR2 is SYGVKD. The CDR3 is 14 residues long. V shed 10 bases, J shed 5 bases, and the junction held 12 bases outside the gene matches. CDR3 nucleotides: TGTGCCACCTCGCAGGGGGCTGGAGAGACTGAAGCTTTCTTT. This codes for CATSQGAGETEAFF.

This clonotype came up once. The genes are TRBV20-1 and TRBJ2-7, with D unclear. The V gene lost 0 bases and the J gene lost 5 bases, with 8 bases spanning the gap. The CDR3 loop spans 12 amino acids. Germline values: CDR1 DFQATT, CDR2 SNEGSKA (reference sequence). Here the CDR3 DNA reads TGCAGTGCTAGAGATCTCGCGGACGAGCAGTACTTC. Protein sequence: CSARDLADEQYF.

This clonotype was detected a few times. The chain employs TRBV12-3 or TRBV12-4 and TRBJ1-2; TRBD1 agrees at 7 bases. The V gene end was trimmed by 10 bases and the J gene end by 4 bases; junction bases not matched to a gene: 12. This CDR3 region has 14 residues. The CDR3 nucleotides are TGTGCCATCCTAGGGAGGGGGCGCGGCTATGGCTACACCTTC. The encoded protein is CAILGRGRGYGYTF.